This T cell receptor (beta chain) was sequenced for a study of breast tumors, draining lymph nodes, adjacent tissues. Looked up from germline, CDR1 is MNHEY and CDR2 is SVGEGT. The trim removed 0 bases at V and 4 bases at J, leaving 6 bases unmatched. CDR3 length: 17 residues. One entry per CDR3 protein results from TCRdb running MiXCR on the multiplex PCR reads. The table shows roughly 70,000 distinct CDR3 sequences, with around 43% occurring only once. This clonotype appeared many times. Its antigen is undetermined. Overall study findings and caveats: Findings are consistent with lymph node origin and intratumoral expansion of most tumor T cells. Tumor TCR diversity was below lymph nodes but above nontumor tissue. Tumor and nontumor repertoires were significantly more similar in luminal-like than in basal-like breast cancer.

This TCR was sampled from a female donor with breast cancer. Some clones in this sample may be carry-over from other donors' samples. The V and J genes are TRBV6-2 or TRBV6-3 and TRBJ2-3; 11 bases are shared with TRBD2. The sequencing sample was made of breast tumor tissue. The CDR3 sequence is CASSYSFSGGAADTQYF. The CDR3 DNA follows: TGTGCCAGCAGTTACTCCTTTAGCGGGGGGGCGGCAGATACGCAGTATTTT.